This T cell receptor beta chain came from a study of molecular identifiers for immune sequencing clone quantification. The germline V gene encodes CDR1 SGHVS and CDR2 FQNEAQ. V lost 5 bases to trimming and J lost 2 bases, with 13 bases between them. The CDR3 totals 14 residues. Study conclusions and caveats: The share of molecules held by clones above 20 RNA copies was over 97% in effector cells and under 1% in naive cells. In a background of about 1 million naive cells, spiked Jurkat TCR RNA from one cell was reportedly detectable.

TCRdb re-called the PCR reads with MiXCR, one entry per CDR3 protein. This table holds fewer than 70,000 distinct CDR3 sequences, around 18% found once. Between about 18,000 and 1,000,000 sorted cells, with 10%, 30% or 50% RNA, yielded naive CD8 libraries. Concerning this clonotype: Its matching antigen is unknown.

This chain links TRBV7-8 with TRBJ2-7; no clear D gene. The sequenced sample was naive CD8+ T cells from blood, with Jurkat cell RNA spiked in. This sample's subset: FACS-sorted CD8+CD4-CCR7+CD45RA+ naive T cells. This sequence originates from a human donor in good health. Some libraries in this study had Jurkat cell RNA spiked in. CDR3: CASSPTGQTYEQYF. As DNA, the CDR3 is TGTGCCAGCAGCCCGACCGGGCAAACCTACGAGCAGTACTTC.